This TCR beta chain is drawn from a study of cytomegalovirus exposure and HLA in healthy donors. Whole-study context: An early data release held tens of millions of unique TCRs from HLA-typed donors.

Between the trimmed V and J ends, which lost 5 bases and 4 bases, there was a span of 15 bases. The CDR3 loop spans 15 amino acids. Germline CDR1 and CDR2: SEHNR and FQNEAQ (reference sequence). The PCR contained 60 Vbeta and 13 Jbeta primers. The data were produced by immunoSEQ multiplex PCR, yet TCRdb's version contains in-frame clones alone and is incomplete. The sample has over 150,000 clones; the top ten hold 0.74%. Study results and limitations: Productive rates of about 87% or about 30% were seen for most TCR beta V segments in an earlier analysis.

Comments on this clone: Its antigen remains unknown.

J is TRBJ2-1 and V is TRBV7-9, with D possibly being TRBD2 (5 bases). Sequencing was done on a sample of PBMCs. This clonotype was sampled from a boy under 18 in good health and CMV-seronegative. The CDR3 sequence is CASSNGLDFYNEQFF. Written as DNA, the CDR3 is TGTGCCAGCAGCAATGGCCTGGACTTTTACAATGAGCAGTTCTTC.